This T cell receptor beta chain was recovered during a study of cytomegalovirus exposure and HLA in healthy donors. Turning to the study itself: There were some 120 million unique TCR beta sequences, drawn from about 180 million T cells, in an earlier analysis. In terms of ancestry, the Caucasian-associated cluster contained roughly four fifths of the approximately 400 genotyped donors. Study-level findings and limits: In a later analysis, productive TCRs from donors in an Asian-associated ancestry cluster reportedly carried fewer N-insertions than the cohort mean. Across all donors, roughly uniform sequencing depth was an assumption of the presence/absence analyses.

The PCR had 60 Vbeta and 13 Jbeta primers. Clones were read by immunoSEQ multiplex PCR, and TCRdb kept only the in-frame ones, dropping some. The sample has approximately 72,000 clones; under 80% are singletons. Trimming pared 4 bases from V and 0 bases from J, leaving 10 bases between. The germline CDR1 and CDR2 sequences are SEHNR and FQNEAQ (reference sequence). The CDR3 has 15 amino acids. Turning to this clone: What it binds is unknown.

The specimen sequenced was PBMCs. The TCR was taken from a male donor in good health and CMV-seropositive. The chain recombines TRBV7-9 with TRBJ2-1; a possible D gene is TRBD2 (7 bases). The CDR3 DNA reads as TGTGCCAGCAGCTGGGGGGGGGCCTCCTACAATGAGCAGTTCTTC. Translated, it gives CASSWGGASYNEQFF.